The 15 T cell receptor beta chains below come from one sample, sequenced in a study of T cells in localized non-small cell lung cancer. Profiled with immunoSEQ multiplex PCR; TCRdb holds only in-frame clones, not every one. The repertoire holds about 78,000 clones, 84% seen once, with about 2.7% in the top ten. The material was peripheral blood, obtained before any cancer treatment. These receptors all come from a man between 40 and 70 years old with stage I lung adenocarcinoma.

V and J are TRBV25-1 and TRBJ2-3; D not resolved. Per the germline V gene, CDR1 is MGHDK and CDR2 is SYGVNS. The V and J ends lost 9 bases and 0 bases respectively, with 10 bases between them. The CDR3 has 13 amino acids. CDR3 protein: CASSFSSTDTQYF. The DNA for the CDR3 is TGTGCCAGTTCTTTCTCCAGCACAGATACGCAGTATTTT.

J is TRBJ2-1 and V is TRBV19; 11 bases match TRBD2. V was pared by 5 bases and J by 9 bases, with 9 bases of the junction left unmatched. The CDR3 runs to 15 residues. Germline loops: CDR1 LNHDA, CDR2 SQIVND (reference sequence). The CDR3 DNA follows: TGTGCCAGTAGTCGAGCTAGCGGGAGGTCGAGTGAGCAGTTCTTC. It translates to CASSRASGRSSEQFF.

The chain recombines TRBV4-3 with TRBJ2-2; 7 nucleotides match TRBD1. This CDR3 contains 14 residues. Germline V lookup: CDR1 LGHNA, CDR2 YSLEER. V was pared by 4 bases and J by 6 bases, with 5 bases of the junction left unmatched. This CDR3 is CASSRQGGPGELFF. The CDR3 DNA reads as TGCGCCAGCAGCCGTCAAGGGGGCCCCGGGGAGCTGTTTTTT.

The chain joins TRBV27 to TRBJ1-2; 12 nucleotides match TRBD1. Germline V gene lookup returns CDR1 MNHEY and CDR2 SMNVEV (reference sequence). CDR3 length equals 15 residues. The trim removed 5 bases at V and 6 bases at J, leaving 7 bases unmatched. Here the CDR3 reads CASSKGQGAFDGYTF. The CDR3 DNA reads TGTGCCAGCAGTAAGGGACAGGGGGCTTTCGATGGCTACACCTTC.

The chain employs TRBV18 and TRBJ2-7, with a weak D call TRBD1 (6 bases). The V and J ends lost 2 bases and 5 bases respectively, with 13 bases between them. CDR3 length: 14 amino acids. The germline gives CDR1 KGHSH, CDR2 LQKENI. CDR3 in amino acids: CASSPVQGKDEQYF. The CDR3 nucleotides are TGTGCCAGCTCACCAGTACAGGGTAAGGACGAGCAGTACTTC.

The chain uses TRBV7-6 and TRBJ2-7; the match to TRBD2 covers 11 bases. Trimming cost V 5 bases and J 7 bases; bases outside gene matches: 19. This CDR3 has 18 amino acids. CDR1 and CDR2 from the germline V gene are SGHVS and FNYEAQ. The CDR3 sequence is CASSESTGTSGSVGEQYF. The CDR3 DNA sequence: TGTGCCAGCAGCGAATCTACCGGGACTAGCGGATCCGTCGGGGAGCAGTACTTC.

The V and J genes are TRBV5-1 and TRBJ2-1; no clear D gene. CDR1 and CDR2 from the germline V gene are SGHRS and YFSETQ. The CDR3 sequence is 12 residues long. The V end was cut by 5 bases, the J end by 7 bases, with 10 bases between. The CDR3 nucleotides are TGCGCCAGCAGTCCTAATAGGAATGAGCAGTTCTTC. As protein: CASSPNRNEQFF.

V and J are TRBV15 and TRBJ1-5; maybe TRBD1 (5 bases). From germline, CDR1 is LNHNV and CDR2 YYDKDF (reference sequence). This CDR3 region has 12 residues. V was pared by 4 bases and J by 6 bases, with 7 bases between. CDR3 residues: CATSNGGQPQHF. In DNA form, the CDR3 reads TGTGCCACCAGCAATGGGGGTCAGCCCCAGCATTTT.

This chain connects TRBV10-2 to TRBJ1-1; 7 bases line up with TRBD1. The V gene end was trimmed by 5 bases and the J gene end by 4 bases; junction bases not matched to a gene: 7. The CDR3 contains 14 residues. Germline assignment: CDR1 WSHSY and CDR2 SAAADI. DNA of the CDR3: TGCGCCAGCAGTATTACAGGGGTGGGCACTGAAGCTTTCTTT. It is translated as CASSITGVGTEAFF.

The V call is TRBV29-1, the J call TRBJ2-5, with D tentatively TRBD2 (6 bases). The germline V and J ends were trimmed by 6 bases and 3 bases, with 17 bases remaining between them. The CDR3 consists of 14 residues. Germline CDR1 SQVTM, CDR2 ANQGSEA. The CDR3 region is CSVGKAAGKETQYF. CDR3 DNA: TGCAGCGTCGGGAAGGCGGCGGGAAAAGAGACCCAGTACTTC. The full variable domain, in which reference TRBV29-1 and TRBJ2-5 provide the parts outside the CDR3, is SAVISQKPSRDICQRGTSLTIQCQVDSQVTMMFWYRQQPGQSLTLIATANQGSEATYESGFVIDKFPISRPNLTFSTLTVSNMSPEDSSIYLCSVGKAAGKETQYFGPGTRLLVL.

The chain uses TRBV5-6 and TRBJ2-3; D is undetermined. The CDR3 sequence is 11 residues long. The germline V gene has CDR1 SGHDT and CDR2 YYEEEE. V lost 0 bases and J lost 13, with 9 bases in between. Written as DNA, the CDR3 is TGTGCCAGCAGCTTGGCGGCTAGAAAGTATTTT. Its protein is CASSLAARKYF.

The chain recombines TRBV21-1 with TRBJ2-3. TRBV21-1 is labeled a pseudogene. CDR3 size: 15 residues. The CDR3 region has the DNA TGTGCCAGCAGCAAAGGGGATACAGGCACAGATACGCAGTATTTT. It is translated as CASSKGDTGTDTQYF.

V usage is TRBV11-2 and J usage is TRBJ1-5, with D uncertain. The germline V gene has CDR1 SGHAT and CDR2 FQNNGV. CDR3 length: 16 residues. V lost 0 bases and J 3 bases, leaving 12 bases between the germline ends. The CDR3 bases are TGTGCCAGCAGCTTAGATCTTGGTGGGTTCAATCAGCCCCAGCATTTT. Its translation: CASSLDLGGFNQPQHF. Full variable domain (outside the CDR3, taken from reference TRBV11-2 and TRBJ1-5): EAGVAQSPRYKIIEKRQSVAFWCNPISGHATLYWYQQILGQGPKLLIQFQNNGVVDDSQLPKDRFSAERLKGVDSTLKIQPAKLEDSAVYLCASSLDLGGFNQPQHFGDGTRLSIL.

This chain uses TRBV28 with TRBJ2-1; TRBD1 might be the D (6 bases). CDR1 MDHEN and CDR2 SYDVKM come from the germline V gene. V lost 2 bases to trimming and J lost 9 bases, with 17 bases between them. The CDR3 extends over 15 amino acids. The CDR3: CASSLGGVGAPEQFF. The CDR3 DNA reads as TGTGCCAGCAGTTTAGGGGGCGTGGGGGCCCCTGAGCAGTTCTTC.

The genes are TRBV5-6 and TRBJ2-1; D is perhaps TRBD1 (6 bases). The CDR3 is made up of 15 amino acids. V lost 4 bases, J lost 3 bases, and 14 bases lay in between. Germline values: CDR1 SGHDT, CDR2 YYEEEE. The CDR3 sequence: CASSTGTLLYNEQFF. The CDR3 DNA reads as TGTGCCAGCAGCACCGGGACACTTCTCTACAATGAGCAGTTCTTC.